This T cell receptor beta chain was captured in a study of blood T cell repertoires in COVID-19. V was trimmed by 8 bases and J by 0 bases, leaving 10 bases between them. The CDR3 is 13 residues long. The assay was immunoSEQ multiplex PCR, and TCRdb's table has in-frame clones only and misses some. Altogether around 100,000 clones are present, roughly 90% being singletons, with the ten largest covering 3.5%. Sequencing used peripheral blood. This TCR was sampled from a woman in her fifties or sixties with acute or convalescent COVID-19. The rearrangement links TRBV12-3 or TRBV12-4 to TRBJ1-1; D is uncertain. The CDR3 loop reads CASGGQVNTEAFF. In DNA, the CDR3 is TGTGCCAGCGGTGGGCAAGTGAACACTGAAGCTTTCTTT.